The 13 T cell receptor beta chains reported below all come from one sample, sequenced in a study of blood T cell repertoires in COVID-19. The table came from immunoSEQ multiplex PCR; TCRdb's copy has only in-frame clones and leaves some out. This sample carries tens of thousands of clones, around 80% of them seen once, and the ten largest clones take around 4.9%. The sequenced sample was peripheral blood. The receptors were gathered from a human donor in a cohort sampled during active COVID-19.

V and J are TRBV2 and TRBJ2-2; TRBD2 agrees at 14 bases. V shed 6 bases, J shed 4 bases, and the junction held 7 bases outside the gene matches. There are 17 residues in the CDR3. Germline V gene sequence: CDR1 SNHLY, CDR2 FYNNEI. This chain's CDR3 is CASRGLAGGQGTGELFF. CDR3 DNA: TGTGCCAGCAGAGGACTAGCGGGGGGCCAGGGCACCGGGGAGCTGTTTTTT.

This sequence joins TRBV24-1 and TRBJ1-4; D call uncertain. This CDR3 contains 14 residues. V gave up 3 bases and J gave up 8 bases, with 12 bases separating them. Per germline, CDR1 KGHDR and CDR2 SFDVKD. The CDR3 region is CATSDRSNPEKLFF. CDR3 coding DNA: TGTGCCACCAGTGATCGGTCCAACCCAGAAAAACTGTTTTTT.

This sequence joins TRBV13 and TRBJ2-2, with TRBD2 matching 7 bases. Germline V lookup: CDR1 PRHDT, CDR2 FYEKMQ (reference sequence). Trimming removed 5 bases from V and 1 base from J; junction bases left unmatched: 7. This CDR3 is 16 amino acids long. The CDR3 sequence is CASSPAWGGNTGELFF. CDR3 DNA: TGTGCCAGCAGCCCCGCCTGGGGGGGGAACACCGGGGAGCTGTTTTTT. The full variable domain, rest sourced from reference TRBV13 and TRBJ2-2, is AAGVIQSPRHLIKEKRETATLKCYPIPRHDTVYWYQQGPGQDPQFLISFYEKMQSDKGSIPDRFSAQQFSDYHSELNMSSLELGDSALYFCASSPAWGGNTGELFFGEGSRLTVL.

This clone has a handful of counts. The chain joins TRBV5-1 to TRBJ1-1, with D maybe TRBD1 (6 bases). CDR1 and CDR2 from the germline V gene are SGHRS and YFSETQ. The CDR3 covers 14 residues. Trimming cost V 2 bases and J 4 bases, with 12 bases left between them. The CDR3 region has the DNA TGCGCCAGCAGCTTTGATGACAGGAGCACTGAAGCTTTCTTT. This sequence encodes CASSFDDRSTEAFF.

DNA of the CDR3: TGTGCCAGCAGCCCCCGGGATCTATTTCCTGGCTACACCTTC. It yields the protein CASSPRDLFPGYTF. The V call is TRBV6-5, the J call TRBJ1-2; D gene ambiguous. The length of the CDR3 is 14 residues. Between the trimmed V and J ends, which lost 6 bases and 7 bases, there was a span of 18 bases. Germline CDR1 and CDR2: MNHEY and SVGAGI.

The rearrangement joins TRBV27 to TRBJ2-5, with D possibly TRBD2 on 5 matching bases. Germline V gene data show CDR1 as MNHEY and CDR2 as SMNVEV (reference sequence). The length of the CDR3 is 15 residues. Trimming took off 4 bases at V and 2 bases at J, with 14 bases between the two ends. Here the CDR3 DNA reads TGTGCCAGCAGTTCCTCGCGGGCCCTTCAAGAGACCCAGTACTTC. It encodes CASSSSRALQETQYF.

This chain connects TRBV7-2 to TRBJ2-3, with a weak D call TRBD2 (6 bases). CDR1 is SGHTA and CDR2 is FQGNSA in the germline V gene. V lost 4 bases and J lost 6, with 11 bases in between. There are 13 residues in the CDR3. The CDR3 protein is CASSSGGLDTQYF. In DNA form, the CDR3 reads TGTGCCAGCAGCTCTGGGGGGTTGGATACGCAGTATTTT.

The V and J genes are TRBV4-2 and TRBJ2-3, with 10 bases that match TRBD2. The CDR3 runs to 16 residues. J was trimmed by 7 bases and V by 4 bases; bases with no gene match: 11. CDR1 is LGHNA, CDR2 YNFKEQ, per germline. In nucleotides, the CDR3 is TGTGCCAGCAGCCCCCCTGGCGGGACTAGCGCCTATACGCAGTATTTT. Its protein is CASSPPGGTSAYTQYF.

This sequence joins TRBV6-1 and TRBJ2-7; D ambiguous. Germline V gives CDR1 MNHNS, CDR2 SASEGT. V lost 3 bases and J lost 2, with 5 bases in between. There are 12 residues in the CDR3. The CDR3 nucleotides read TGTGCCAGCAGTGAGGGCCCCTACGAGCAGTACTTC. It is translated as CASSEGPYEQYF.

This chain links TRBV7-9 with TRBJ2-2, with 8 nucleotides matching TRBD2. The V segment lost 1 base and the J segment 3 bases; nucleotides outside the gene matches: 13. The CDR3 contains 19 residues. Germline V gene data show CDR1 as SEHNR and CDR2 as FQNEAQ (reference sequence). The CDR3 DNA sequence: TGTGCCAGCAGCTTAGGGTCGGCGGGGGGAGGCCAGTACACCGGGGAGCTGTTTTTT. Its protein is CASSLGSAGGGQYTGELFF.

The rearrangement links TRBV7-6 to TRBJ2-1, with D tentatively TRBD1 (6 bases). This CDR3 has 16 residues. Between the trimmed V and J ends, which lost 1 base and 0 bases, there was a span of 10 bases. CDR1 is SGHVS, CDR2 FNYEAQ, per germline. The CDR3 nucleotides are TGTGCCAGCAGCTTAGAAACAGGGACCTCCTACAATGAGCAGTTCTTC. Its translation: CASSLETGTSYNEQFF. Combining the CDR3 with reference TRBV7-6 and TRBJ2-1 gives the whole variable domain GAGVSQSPRYKVTKRGQDVALRCDPISGHVSLYWYRQALGQGPEFLTYFNYEAQQDKSGLPNDRFSAERPEGSISTLTIQRTEQRDSAMYRCASSLETGTSYNEQFFGPGTRLTVL.

The V call is TRBV10-3, the J call TRBJ1-3; 7 bases align to TRBD1. Unmatched junction bases numbered 9, after V lost 10 bases and J lost 3 bases. The CDR3 is 14 amino acids. Germline V gene sequence: CDR1 ENHRY, CDR2 SYGVKD. The CDR3 DNA follows: TGTGCCAGCTTTGACAGGGACCGTGGAAACACCATATATTTT. Amino acid sequence: CASFDRDRGNTIYF.

This chain links TRBV7-6 with TRBJ2-3; tentative D call: TRBD2 (6 bases). Trimming stripped 1 base from V and 0 bases from J, with 14 bases between. This CDR3 is 17 amino acids long. In germline, CDR1 is SGHVS, CDR2 FNYEAQ. CDR3 coding DNA: TGTGCCAGCAGCTTAGAGCGACTTGGGGGGAGCACAGATACGCAGTATTTT. Amino acid sequence: CASSLERLGGSTDTQYF. Supplemented by reference TRBV7-6 and TRBJ2-3, the full variable domain reads GAGVSQSPRYKVTKRGQDVALRCDPISGHVSLYWYRQALGQGPEFLTYFNYEAQQDKSGLPNDRFSAERPEGSISTLTIQRTEQRDSAMYRCASSLERLGGSTDTQYFGPGTRLTVL.